One and the same sample provided the 4 T cell receptor beta chains below, sequenced in a study of T cell responses to AZD1222 COVID-19 vaccine (dated by TCRdb to about 2021). The method was the immunoSEQ multiplex PCR assay. This immuneACCESS table, as held by TCRdb, lists in-frame sequences with V and J called but not all clones. Of the missing ones, under half trace to an unresolved V gene in checked studies; the others have no known cause. Present in this sample are approximately 140,000 clones, around 89% of which were seen just once. Approximately 5.1% of the sample belongs to the ten largest clones. The sample's time point label is to be understood as: baseline before first vaccination. Sequenced here: peripheral blood, sampled on day 0 of AZD1222 vaccination. The receptors shown here come from an adult in good health.

V is TRBV6-5 and J is TRBJ1-5; D remains unclear. Trimming shortened V by 6 bases and J by 10 bases, and 13 bases separated the two germline ends. Per germline, CDR1 MNHEY and CDR2 SVGAGI. The length of the CDR3 is 12 residues. This CDR3 reads CASSSLLAPQHF. CDR3 nucleotides: TGTGCCAGCAGCTCACTTCTAGCTCCCCAGCATTTT.

The chain combines TRBV3-1 (or the pseudogene TRBV3-2) with TRBJ1-4; D is unresolved. Looked up from germline, CDR1 is LGHDT and CDR2 is YNNKEL (reference sequence). V dropped 2 bases and J dropped 0 bases, with 10 bases sitting between them. The CDR3 is 16 amino acids. The DNA for the CDR3 is TGTGCCAGCAGCCAAAGAGTCGGGGCAACTAATGAAAAACTGTTTTTT. This encodes CASSQRVGATNEKLFF.

The V call is TRBV28, the J call TRBJ1-2; 12 positions agree with TRBD1. The CDR3 has 16 residues. Trimming cost V 6 bases and J 8 bases; bases outside gene matches: 13. Germline CDR1 reads MDHEN; CDR2 reads SYDVKM. CDR3 region: CASRTPGQGARRGYTF. CDR3 coding DNA: TGTGCCAGCAGAACACCGGGACAGGGGGCAAGGAGGGGCTACACCTTC.

In DNA form, the CDR3 reads TGTGCCAGCAGTGAGAGTAGCGGGAGGTCTCTTCAGTACTTC. This codes for CASSESSGRSLQYF. This chain links TRBV2 with TRBJ2-4; TRBD2 agrees at 10 bases. With 3 bases clipped from V and 11 bases from J, the junction kept 7 bases outside the gene matches. This CDR3 is built from 14 residues. The germline V gene has CDR1 SNHLY and CDR2 FYNNEI.